This TCR beta chain is drawn from a study of cytomegalovirus exposure and HLA in healthy donors. General observations from the study: A highly shared variant cluster was judged a likely technical artifact. The authors later found HLA-associated TCR beta chains more clonally expanded than equally common others. The classifier reportedly diagnosed cytomegalovirus status with high specificity and sensitivity.

On this clone: Its target is unknown.

Vbeta (60) and Jbeta (13) primers were used in the PCR. Measured with immunoSEQ multiplex PCR; TCRdb has only the in-frame clones, and not every one. The sample includes around 210,000 clones, more than 60% of them seen just once. The CDR3 contains 15 residues. Germline values: CDR1 SGDLS, CDR2 YYNGEE. J lost 4 bases, V lost 0 bases, and 4 bases had no gene match. The chain employs TRBV9 and TRBJ2-7; 10 nucleotides line up with TRBD2. The TCR sequence derives from a man aged 50 to 59 in good health and CMV-seronegative. The sequencing input was PBMCs. CDR3 region: CASSVASGSGYEQYF. The CDR3 DNA follows: TGTGCCAGCAGCGTAGCTAGCGGGAGTGGTTACGAGCAGTACTTC.